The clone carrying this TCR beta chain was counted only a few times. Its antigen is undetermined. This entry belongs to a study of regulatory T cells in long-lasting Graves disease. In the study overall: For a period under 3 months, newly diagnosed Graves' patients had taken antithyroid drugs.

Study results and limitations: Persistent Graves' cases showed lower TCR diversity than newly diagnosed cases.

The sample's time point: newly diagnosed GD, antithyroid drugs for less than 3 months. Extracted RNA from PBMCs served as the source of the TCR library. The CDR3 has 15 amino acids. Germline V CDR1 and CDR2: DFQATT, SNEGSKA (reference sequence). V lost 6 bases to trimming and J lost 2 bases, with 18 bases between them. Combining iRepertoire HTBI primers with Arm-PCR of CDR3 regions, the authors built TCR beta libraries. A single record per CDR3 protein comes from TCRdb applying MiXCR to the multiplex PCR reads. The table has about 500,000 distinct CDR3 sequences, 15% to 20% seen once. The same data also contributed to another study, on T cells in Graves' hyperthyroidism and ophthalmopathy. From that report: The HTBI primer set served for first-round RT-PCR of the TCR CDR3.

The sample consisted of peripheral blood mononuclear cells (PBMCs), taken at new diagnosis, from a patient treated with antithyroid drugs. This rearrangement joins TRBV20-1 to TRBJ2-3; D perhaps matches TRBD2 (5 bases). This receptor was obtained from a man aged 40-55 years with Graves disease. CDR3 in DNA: TGCAGTGCCCTCGCGCCTAGCACACTCACAGATACGCAGTATTTT. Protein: CSALAPSTLTDTQYF.